The 13 T cell receptor beta chains below all came from one sample that was sequenced in a study of cytomegalovirus exposure and HLA in healthy donors (dated by TCRdb to about 2017). The protocol used for the library was the immunoSEQ multiplex PCR assay. Not all clones reach the TCRdb copy of this immuneACCESS table, which keeps in-frame sequences only. Checked studies attribute under half of the gap to unresolved V genes and leave the rest unexplained. The sample data list roughly 60,000 clones, and 85% to 95% of these were observed just once. The top ten clonotypes cover about 2.2% of the sample. The material sequenced was PBMCs. The origin of the receptors is a young man in good health and CMV-seronegative.

The genes are TRBV29-1 and TRBJ1-1; D not resolved. CDR3 length: 12 amino acids. Deletions cut 6 bases from V and 7 bases from J, with 15 bases between. CDR1 is SQVTM, CDR2 ANQGSEA, per germline. The CDR3, as DNA: TGCAGCGTGTCCCTAAGAGGGAGTGAAGCTTTCTTT. It codes for CSVSLRGSEAFF.

The chain joins TRBV6-1 to TRBJ2-7; 10 bases agree with TRBD2. CDR3 length: 13 amino acids. The ends lost 9 bases at V and 3 bases at J; junction bases unmatched: 5. Germline V gene lookup returns CDR1 MNHNS and CDR2 SASEGT. The CDR3 DNA reads as TGTGCCAGATCCGGGACTAGCGTCTACGAGCAGTACTTC. This encodes CARSGTSVYEQYF.

The chain joins TRBV19 to TRBJ2-1; TRBD2 agrees at 12 bases. The ends lost 5 bases at V and 8 bases at J; junction bases unmatched: 4. The CDR3 has 14 residues. The germline gives CDR1 LNHDA, CDR2 SQIVND (reference sequence). The CDR3 DNA reads TGTGCCAGTAGTGCGACTAGCGGGAGCTATGAGCAGTTCTTC. It translates to CASSATSGSYEQFF.

The chain carries TRBV19 and TRBJ1-1, with D perhaps TRBD1 (5 bases). Germline loops: CDR1 LNHDA, CDR2 SQIVND (reference sequence). Trimming pared 5 bases from V and 5 bases from J, leaving 12 bases between. The CDR3 is 13 residues long. In nucleotides, the CDR3 is TGTGCCAGTAGTGGGGCTTTGGGGACTGAAGCTTTCTTT. Protein sequence: CASSGALGTEAFF. Supplemented by reference TRBV19 and TRBJ1-1, the full variable domain reads DGGITQSPKYLFRKEGQNVTLSCEQNLNHDAMYWYRQDPGQGLRLIYYSQIVNDFQKGDIAEGYSVSREKKESFPLTVTSAQKNPTAFYLCASSGALGTEAFFGQGTRLTVV.

A single count supports this clone. This chain links TRBV9 with TRBJ2-1, with 8 positions matching TRBD2. CDR3 length equals 19 residues. Unmatched junction bases numbered 11, after V lost 0 bases and J lost 0 bases. Germline CDR1 SGDLS, CDR2 YYNGEE. CDR3 DNA: TGTGCCAGCAGCGTAGCGCCAGCGGGAGCCCACTCCTCCTACAATGAGCAGTTCTTC. Its protein is CASSVAPAGAHSSYNEQFF.

The chain uses TRBV27 and TRBJ2-2, with TRBD2 as a possible D gene (5 bases). Trimming pared 4 bases from V and 9 bases from J, leaving 9 bases between. This CDR3 comprises 12 residues. Germline CDR1 and CDR2: MNHEY and SMNVEV (reference sequence). CDR3 loop: CASSSGGRELFF. Here the CDR3 DNA reads TGTGCCAGCAGTTCCGGCGGGCGGGAGCTGTTTTTT.

The chain uses TRBV6-4 and TRBJ2-2; 13 nucleotides align to TRBD2. With 5 bases clipped from V and 5 bases from J, the junction kept 2 bases outside the gene matches. Germline loops: CDR1 MRHNA, CDR2 SNTAGT. The length of the CDR3 is 15 residues. CDR3 amino acids: CASSRLAGGTGELFF. CDR3 bases: TGTGCCAGCAGTAGACTAGCGGGAGGTACCGGGGAGCTGTTTTTT.

V usage is TRBV5-1 and J usage is TRBJ1-2; tentative D call: TRBD1 (6 bases). Between the trimmed V and J ends, which lost 2 bases and 2 bases, there was a span of 16 bases. The CDR3 spans 16 residues. The germline V gene encodes CDR1 SGHRS and CDR2 YFSETQ. The CDR3 sequence is CASSFGSSTGNYGYTF. CDR3 nucleotide sequence: TGCGCCAGCAGCTTCGGGTCCTCAACAGGGAACTATGGCTACACCTTC.

This clone showed up just once. The chain combines TRBV30 with TRBJ1-5; D may be TRBD1 (6 bases). Germline V lookup: CDR1 GTSNPN, CDR2 SVGIG (reference sequence). The CDR3 is 14 amino acids. Trimming shortened V by 1 base and J by 0 bases, and 7 bases separated the two germline ends. The CDR3 DNA reads as TGTGCCTGGAGTGCAGGGGATAGCAATCAGCCCCAGCATTTT. Translation gives CAWSAGDSNQPQHF.

The chain links TRBV2 to TRBJ1-1; D uncertain. This CDR3 has 14 amino acids. Germline values: CDR1 SNHLY, CDR2 FYNNEI. The V end was cut by 4 bases, the J end by 0 bases, with 9 bases between. Written as DNA, the CDR3 is TGTGCCAGCAGTGTCGTCCTAGTGAACACTGAAGCTTTCTTT. This translates into CASSVVLVNTEAFF.

J is TRBJ1-1 and V is TRBV29-1; 7 bases are shared with TRBD1. The CDR3 contains 12 residues. Germline values: CDR1 SQVTM, CDR2 ANQGSEA. V was clipped by 7 bases and J by 4 bases; unmatched bases: 6. Here the CDR3 reads CSATRQGTEAFF. CDR3 DNA sequence: TGCAGCGCAACAAGACAGGGCACTGAAGCTTTCTTT.

V gene TRBV7-4 combines with J gene TRBJ1-5; D is possibly TRBD1 (6 bases). Trimming pared 1 base from V and 5 bases from J, leaving 15 bases between. CDR3 size: 16 residues. The germline gives CDR1 SGHVT, CDR2 SQSDAQ. CDR3 sequence (DNA): TGTGCCAGCAGCTTAGTTCACAGGGAGTATCATCAGCCCCAGCATTTT. It translates to CASSLVHREYHQPQHF.

The gene calls are TRBV19 and TRBJ2-1; no clear D. The CDR3 has 11 residues. V was clipped by 5 bases and J by 7 bases, with 6 bases between them. The V gene's germline CDR1 is LNHDA and CDR2 SQIVND (reference sequence). CDR3 loop: CASSSINEQFF. In nucleotides, the CDR3 is TGTGCCAGTAGTTCTATAAATGAGCAGTTCTTC.